This is a list of T cell receptor beta chains from one sample in a study of cytomegalovirus exposure and HLA in healthy donors. Here immunoSEQ multiplex PCR was the method, and the copy in TCRdb shows in-frame clones only, minus some. The sample yields around 97,000 clones, around 76% seen once. The sample comprised PBMCs. Source of these receptors: a woman aged 18-29 years in good health and CMV-seropositive. The CDR3 runs from the conserved cysteine through the conserved F or W. Each record gives: clone size, J gene, V gene, D gene, CDR3 protein, CDR3 DNA. The D gene is left open where the match is weak. Size is stated for part of the rows, as once, few or many counts, or as a class when the clone is expanded.

size: -; J: TRBJ1-4; V: TRBV6-1; D: -; CDR3: CASSEAIGAGEKLFF; DNA: TGTGCCAGCAGTGAAGCAATAGGAGCGGGTGAAAAACTGTTTTTT
size: few; J: TRBJ2-7; V: TRBV5-1; D: TRBD1; CDR3: CASSLGTGGYEQYF; DNA: TGCGCCAGCAGCTTGGGGACAGGAGGATACGAGCAGTACTTC
size: -; J: TRBJ2-1; V: TRBV7-2; D: -; CDR3: CASSLRTRGEQFF; DNA: TGTGCCAGCAGCTTAAGGACTCGCGGGGAGCAGTTCTTC
size: -; J: TRBJ2-7; V: TRBV27; D: -; CDR3: CASSFARLREQYF; DNA: TGTGCCAGCAGTTTTGCCAGGCTACGCGAGCAGTACTTC
size: -; J: TRBJ1-1; V: TRBV2; D: TRBD1; CDR3: CASKGRTGSNRGDTEAFF; DNA: TGTGCCAGCAAAGGTCGGACAGGGAGTAATAGGGGGGACACTGAAGCTTTCTTT
size: -; J: TRBJ1-1; V: TRBV5-1; D: -; CDR3: CASKEGLDTEAFF; DNA: TGCGCCAGCAAGGAGGGGCTGGACACTGAAGCTTTCTTT
size: -; J: TRBJ2-5; V: TRBV9; D: -; CDR3: CASSVAGFGETQYF; DNA: TGTGCCAGCAGCGTAGCGGGGTTCGGAGAGACCCAGTACTTC
size: -; J: TRBJ1-5; V: TRBV5-6; D: -; CDR3: CASSSGGRSQPQHF; DNA: TGTGCCAGCAGCTCTGGCGGCCGAAGTCAGCCCCAGCATTTT
size: -; J: TRBJ1-3; V: TRBV5-6; D: TRBD1; CDR3: CATWTGGTDSGNTIYF; DNA: TGTGCCACCTGGACAGGGGGAACCGACTCTGGAAACACCATATATTTT
size: few; J: TRBJ2-2; V: TRBV29-1; D: TRBD2; CDR3: CSVALLAGRTGELFF; DNA: TGCAGCGTTGCGTTACTAGCGGGACGGACCGGGGAGCTGTTTTTT
size: -; J: TRBJ2-3; V: TRBV5-1; D: -; CDR3: CASSLVQEADTQYF; DNA: TGCGCCAGCAGCTTGGTACAGGAAGCAGATACGCAGTATTTT
size: -; J: TRBJ2-1; V: TRBV27; D: -; CDR3: CASSLTGPVRVDEQFF; DNA: TGTGCCAGCAGTTTAACAGGGCCGGTGAGGGTTGATGAGCAGTTCTTC
size: -; J: TRBJ2-1; V: TRBV5-1; D: TRBD2; CDR3: CASSFMRTSGSYNEQFF; DNA: TGCGCCAGCAGCTTCATGCGGACTAGCGGGAGTTACAATGAGCAGTTCTTC
size: -; J: TRBJ1-2; V: TRBV10-2; D: TRBD1; CDR3: CASNAGTGIRWDYGYTF; DNA: TGCGCCAGCAATGCCGGGACAGGGATTCGATGGGACTATGGCTACACCTTC
size: -; J: TRBJ1-2; V: TRBV19; D: -; CDR3: CASGPGTAPNYGYTF; DNA: TGTGCCAGTGGCCCCGGCACAGCTCCTAACTATGGCTACACCTTC
size: -; J: TRBJ1-1; V: TRBV2; D: TRBD1; CDR3: CASSESGGRTEAFF; DNA: TGTGCCAGCAGTGAGTCAGGGGGAAGAACTGAAGCTTTCTTT
size: -; J: TRBJ2-2; V: TRBV9; D: -; CDR3: CASSVGGSGTGELFF; DNA: TGTGCCAGCAGCGTCGGGGGAAGCGGCACCGGGGAGCTGTTTTTT
size: few; J: TRBJ1-6; V: TRBV5-6; D: -; CDR3: CASSWQVNSPLHF; DNA: TGTGCCAGCAGCTGGCAGGTTAATTCACCCCTCCACTTT
size: -; J: TRBJ2-1; V: TRBV6-4; D: -; CDR3: CASSHREGNEQFF; DNA: TGTGCCAGCAGCCACAGGGAGGGCAATGAGCAGTTCTTC
size: -; J: TRBJ1-2; V: TRBV25-1; D: TRBD1; CDR3: CASSQGTAVGYGYTF; DNA: TGTGCCAGCAGCCAAGGGACAGCAGTCGGGTATGGCTACACCTTC
size: -; J: TRBJ1-1; V: TRBV7-6; D: -; CDR3: CASSLADPRGNTEAFF; DNA: TGTGCCAGCAGCTTAGCAGACCCCCGCGGGAACACTGAAGCTTTCTTT
size: -; J: TRBJ1-2; V: TRBV5-1; D: -; CDR3: CASSLAETAYGYTF; DNA: TGCGCCAGCAGCCTTGCGGAAACGGCCTATGGCTACACCTTC
size: -; J: TRBJ1-3; V: TRBV6-5; D: -; CDR3: CASSLQGYGNTIYF; DNA: TGTGCCAGCAGTTTACAGGGATATGGAAACACCATATATTTT
size: -; J: TRBJ2-2; V: TRBV6-5; D: TRBD1; CDR3: CASSHRDRDTGELFF; DNA: TGTGCCAGCAGTCACCGGGACAGGGACACCGGGGAGCTGTTTTTT
size: -; J: TRBJ2-1; V: TRBV28; D: -; CDR3: CASSLGASYNEQFF; DNA: TGTGCCAGCAGTCTCGGTGCCTCCTACAATGAGCAGTTCTTC
size: once; J: TRBJ1-4; V: TRBV29-1; D: TRBD1; CDR3: CSTGGTGVEKLFF; DNA: TGCAGCACCGGCGGGACAGGGGTTGAAAAACTGTTTTTT
size: -; J: TRBJ1-4; V: TRBV7-2; D: TRBD1; CDR3: CASSLIGGADEKLFF; DNA: TGTGCCAGCAGCTTAATAGGGGGCGCCGATGAAAAACTGTTTTTT
size: -; J: TRBJ1-5; V: TRBV9; D: TRBD1; CDR3: CASSVGGQFNQPQHF; DNA: TGTGCCAGCAGCGTAGGGGGACAGTTCAATCAGCCCCAGCATTTT